Below, 30 T cell receptor beta chains from the same sample are listed, as sequenced in a study of CXCR3-negative and CXCR3-positive naive CD8 T cells. UMI-tagged TRB cDNA libraries were built via 5' RACE. From its re-call of the 5' RACE reads, TCRdb lists each CDR3 protein once, without DNA. In all, the sample yields about 120,000 distinct CDR3 sequences. The sample was naive CXCR3- CD8+ T cells from blood. As to subset: CD45RO-CCR7+CD27+CD95- naive CD8+ T cells lacking CXCR3 (TNR3-). These receptors originate from a human donor in good health. Some clones in this sample may be carry-over from other donors' samples.

V usage is TRBV29-1 and J usage is TRBJ2-7; TCRdb names TRBD1, which stays unverified in the absence of DNA. The CDR3 runs 15 residues. The V gene's germline CDR1 is SQVTM and CDR2 ANQGSEA. CDR3 sequence: CSVEVLGGRFYEQYF.

The chain combines TRBV9 with TRBJ2-1; TCRdb's assignment of TRBD2 cannot be checked, as there is no DNA. CDR1 and CDR2 from the germline V gene are SGDLS and YYNGEE. The CDR3 spans 16 residues. The CDR3 is CASSAPSALAFNEQFF.

The chain has TRBV6-5 and TRBJ2-1; TCRdb proposes TRBD2, but this gene call is untestable without DNA. Germline CDR1 is MNHEY and CDR2 is SVGAGI. The CDR3 length is 15 residues. The CDR3: CASSWGTSGRNEQFF.

V is TRBV28 and J is TRBJ2-6; lacking DNA, the TRBD1 call made by TCRdb goes unchecked. The CDR3 totals 19 residues. The germline CDR1 and CDR2 sequences are MDHEN and SYDVKM. The CDR3 is CASSLIAGTGVPGANVLTF.

The gene calls are TRBV7-9 and TRBJ1-6; with no DNA, the TCRdb D assignment of TRBD1 cannot be verified. CDR1 SEHNR and CDR2 FQNEAQ come from the germline V gene (reference sequence). The CDR3 length is 15 residues. This CDR3 is CASSTRDRVNSPLHF.

The chain couples TRBV2 to TRBJ1-2; as DNA is missing, the TRBD1 call by TCRdb cannot be tested. Germline V gene data show CDR1 as SNHLY and CDR2 as FYNNEI. The CDR3 is made up of 15 amino acids. CDR3 in amino acids: CASSPLRDPIYGYTF.

The CDR3 sequence: CASSQGLAGVDEQFF. This chain connects TRBV14 to TRBJ2-1; TCRdb's assignment of TRBD2 cannot be checked, as there is no DNA. This CDR3 spans 15 amino acids. Germline values: CDR1 SGHDN, CDR2 FVKESK.

J is TRBJ2-3 and V is TRBV3-1; absent DNA, TCRdb's TRBD2 call cannot be checked. The CDR3 loop spans 16 amino acids. From germline, CDR1 is LGHDT and CDR2 YNNKEL (reference sequence). CDR3 sequence reads: CASSQDAASGGDTQYF.

V usage is TRBV9 and J usage is TRBJ2-7; TCRdb picks TRBD1, but there is no DNA to check that call. This CDR3 comprises 16 residues. From germline, CDR1 is SGDLS and CDR2 YYNGEE. The CDR3 sequence: CASSVGTGATVYEQYF.

The chain is built from TRBV28 and TRBJ2-7; TCRdb designates TRBD1, a call that cannot be tested without DNA. The CDR3 is 14 amino acids. Germline V lookup: CDR1 MDHEN, CDR2 SYDVKM. The CDR3 sequence: CASSRPDTGPEQYF.

The chain uses TRBV7-9 and TRBJ2-6. Germline loops: CDR1 SEHNR, CDR2 FQNEAQ (reference sequence). The CDR3 runs 16 residues. CDR3 protein: CASRPRTGSGANVLTF. Full variable domain (outside the CDR3, taken from reference TRBV7-9 and TRBJ2-6): DTGVSQNPRHKITKRGQNVTFRCDPISEHNRLYWYRQTLGQGPEFLTYFQNEAQLEKSRLLSDRFSAERPKGSFSTLEIQRTEQGDSAMYLCASRPRTGSGANVLTFGAGSRLTVL.

The genes are TRBV9 and TRBJ1-4. Germline V lookup: CDR1 SGDLS, CDR2 YYNGEE. The CDR3 length is 13 residues. CDR3 sequence reads: CASSLPPDEKLFF.

The gene calls are TRBV27 and TRBJ1-2; as DNA is missing, the TRBD1 call by TCRdb cannot be tested. Germline V gene sequence: CDR1 MNHEY, CDR2 SMNVEV (reference sequence). This CDR3 is 14 amino acids long. CDR3 amino acids: CASSSNFDRAGYTF.

The chain joins TRBV7-9 to TRBJ1-1; TCRdb gives TRBD1 as the D gene, but with no DNA this cannot be confirmed. This CDR3 has 14 amino acids. Germline CDR1 SEHNR, CDR2 FQNEAQ (reference sequence). The CDR3 sequence is CASTTGPMGTEAFF.

V and J are TRBV7-6 and TRBJ1-2; TCRdb reports TRBD1, a call that lacks DNA to check it against. In germline, CDR1 is SGHVS, CDR2 FNYEAQ. The CDR3 extends over 15 amino acids. The CDR3 loop is CASSSLDRENYGYTF.

This chain connects TRBV28 to TRBJ1-1; TCRdb indicates TRBD1, and absent DNA this call remains unverified. CDR1 is MDHEN, CDR2 SYDVKM, per germline. The CDR3 has 14 amino acids. CDR3 residues: CASSWTVVSTEAFF.

The chain is built from TRBV29-1 and TRBJ2-7; the D call of TRBD1 rests on TCRdb alone, since no DNA is present to check it. Germline-derived CDR1 and CDR2 are SQVTM and ANQGSEA. CDR3 length equals 12 residues. Here the CDR3 reads CSGQGLGSEQYF.

The chain joins TRBV28 to TRBJ2-1; the D call from TCRdb, TRBD1, cannot be confirmed without DNA. The CDR3 extends over 16 amino acids. The germline CDR1 and CDR2 sequences are MDHEN and SYDVKM. The CDR3: CASTQGLARSYNEQFF. Combining the CDR3 with reference TRBV28 and TRBJ2-1 gives the whole variable domain DVKVTQSSRYLVKRTGEKVFLECVQDMDHENMFWYRQDPGLGLRLIYFSYDVKMKEKGDIPEGYSVSREKKERFSLILESASTNQTSMYLCASTQGLARSYNEQFFGPGTRLTVL.

This chain uses TRBV11-2 with TRBJ2-7; TCRdb reports TRBD2, a call that lacks DNA to check it against. Looked up from germline, CDR1 is SGHAT and CDR2 is FQNNGV. The CDR3 is 17 residues long. CDR3 in amino acids: CASRYPGLASQGYEQYF.

V gene TRBV28 combines with J gene TRBJ2-4; TCRdb's D call, TRBD1, is unchecked because there is no DNA. The CDR3 sequence is 20 residues long. CDR1 and CDR2 (germline): MDHEN, SYDVKM. CDR3 sequence: CAGSLGTGGLAELAKNIQYF.

This sequence joins TRBV20-1 and TRBJ2-1; the TRBD2 assignment by TCRdb is unverifiable without DNA. The germline V gene encodes CDR1 DFQATT and CDR2 SNEGSKA (reference sequence). CDR3 size: 15 residues. CDR3 loop: CSARSSGATYNEQFF.

The genes are TRBV29-1 and TRBJ1-1; TCRdb's assignment of TRBD1 cannot be checked, as there is no DNA. CDR1 and CDR2 from the germline V gene are SQVTM and ANQGSEA. The CDR3 runs 14 residues. CDR3 amino acids: CSVEWEQGGTEAFF.

The CDR3 sequence is CASSFQGVGSEQYF. The genes are TRBV28 and TRBJ2-7; without DNA, the TCRdb call of TRBD1 cannot be checked. The CDR3 runs 14 residues. CDR1 and CDR2 (germline): MDHEN, SYDVKM.

This chain links TRBV5-1 with TRBJ1-1. The CDR3 consists of 11 residues. Germline CDR1 reads SGHRS; CDR2 reads YFSETQ. CDR3 protein: CASRMEERAFF. Combining the CDR3 with reference TRBV5-1 and TRBJ1-1 gives the whole variable domain KAGVTQTPRYLIKTRGQQVTLSCSPISGHRSVSWYQQTPGQGLQFLFEYFSETQRNKGNFPGRFSGRQFSNSRSEMNVSTLELGDSALYLCASRMEERAFFGQGTRLTVV.

This sequence joins TRBV6-2 or TRBV6-3 and TRBJ2-5; the TCRdb call, TRBD1, lacks DNA for checking. The CDR3 is 16 residues long. Germline V lookup: CDR1 MNHEY, CDR2 SVGEGT. CDR3 residues: CASSYRTPRGEETQYF.

This chain uses TRBV24-1 with TRBJ2-1; TCRdb's D call of TRBD1 is untestable without DNA. Germline V CDR1 and CDR2: KGHDR, SFDVKD. CDR3 length equals 14 residues. CDR3 loop: CATSRTGMYNEQFF.

V gene TRBV4-1 combines with J gene TRBJ2-7; with no DNA, the TCRdb D assignment of TRBD2 cannot be verified. This CDR3 spans 15 amino acids. Germline V gene data show CDR1 as MGHRA and CDR2 as YSYEKL. The CDR3: CASSQEGTSWYEQYF.

The rearrangement links TRBV4-1 to TRBJ2-1; no DNA is available, so the TRBD2 call from TCRdb remains unchecked. The CDR3 totals 18 residues. Germline V lookup: CDR1 MGHRA, CDR2 YSYEKL. CDR3 residues: CASSQGQGLAGRYNEQFF.

The V and J genes are TRBV15 and TRBJ2-1; TCRdb's D gene call, TRBD2, goes unchecked for lack of DNA. The CDR3 contains 15 residues. Germline V gene sequence: CDR1 LNHNV, CDR2 YYDKDF (reference sequence). The CDR3 is CATSRVAGRTHEQFF.

V gene TRBV10-3 combines with J gene TRBJ1-1; TCRdb's assignment of TRBD1 cannot be checked, as there is no DNA. Per the germline V gene, CDR1 is ENHRY and CDR2 is SYGVKD. This CDR3 region has 13 residues. The CDR3 here is CAISELQGTEAFF.